This T cell receptor (beta chain) was sequenced during a study of T cell responses to AZD1222 COVID-19 vaccine. Sequenced by immunoSEQ multiplex PCR; TCRdb stores in-frame clones only, minus some. The sample yields some 99,000 clones, around nine tenths seen once. Findings and caveats of the study: Spike-specific TCRs gained breadth and depth after people received two AZD1222 doses. The study reported that nearly half of spike-specific TCRs target unmutated variant regions. The donor cohort was predominantly white British with a female majority, and clonal diversity may have been underestimated.

V trimming: 4 bases; J trimming: 9 bases; junction bases outside the gene matches: 9. Germline V gene data show CDR1 as SGHNT and CDR2 as YYREEE (reference sequence). The CDR3 has 14 amino acids. Comment on this clone: What it binds is unknown.

The input for sequencing was peripheral blood, taken on day 0 of AZD1222 vaccination. The rearrangement joins TRBV5-4 to TRBJ2-1; 8 nucleotides agree with TRBD2. The sequence came from an adult in good health. The CDR3: CASSTPGLESEQFF. DNA of the CDR3: TGTGCCAGCAGCACGCCGGGACTAGAATCTGAGCAGTTCTTC.